This T cell receptor (beta chain) was documented in a study of CD8 T cells in Susac syndrome. The germline V and J ends were trimmed by 0 bases and 2 bases, with 8 bases remaining between them. Germline CDR1 and CDR2: LGHNA and YSLEER. CDR3 length equals 16 residues. The authors negatively isolated CD8+ and CD4+ T cells and FACS-enriched TEMRA cells. RNA amounts of about 0.5 to 1 ug underwent reverse transcription with random hexamers. The authors amplified TCR beta CDR3 across 54 Vbeta and 13 Jbeta using immunoSEQ multiplex PCR. TCRdb processed the immunoSEQ multiplex PCR reads anew with MiXCR; each CDR3 protein has one entry. The sample carries around 270,000 distinct CDR3 sequences, 70% to 90% recorded once.

The sequencing sample was made of CD8+ T cells from PBMCs. The gene calls are TRBV4-3 and TRBJ2-6; a possible D gene is TRBD2 (6 bases). The sequence was obtained from a human donor with multiple sclerosis. The CDR3 coding sequence is TGCGCCAGCAGCCAAGATGGAGGGGCTGGGGCCAACGTCCTGACTTTC. Translation: CASSQDGGAGANVLTF.